One TCR beta chain is described in this entry. As yet, its antigen is unknown. The entry originates in a study of T cells in narcolepsy. The method was immunoSEQ multiplex PCR; TCRdb's version includes in-frame clones alone and lacks a portion of them. This sample carries around 1,500 clones, over 20% of them seen once, and the ten largest clones take around 14%. This CDR3 is built from 15 residues. Per the germline V gene, CDR1 is SGHTS and CDR2 is YDEGEE. The chain joins TRBV5-8 to TRBJ2-7; TRBD2 is a possible D gene (7 bases). The DNA end is a closer match to TRBJ2-1, so the J assignment may be wrong. Sequencing was performed on cultured CD4+ T cells from cerebrospinal fluid. The sequence was collected from a human donor with narcolepsy. In nucleotides, the CDR3 is TGTGCCAGCAGCTTGGAGGGGGGGGCTAGGTATGAGCAGTTCTTC. It is translated as CASSLEGGARYEQFF.